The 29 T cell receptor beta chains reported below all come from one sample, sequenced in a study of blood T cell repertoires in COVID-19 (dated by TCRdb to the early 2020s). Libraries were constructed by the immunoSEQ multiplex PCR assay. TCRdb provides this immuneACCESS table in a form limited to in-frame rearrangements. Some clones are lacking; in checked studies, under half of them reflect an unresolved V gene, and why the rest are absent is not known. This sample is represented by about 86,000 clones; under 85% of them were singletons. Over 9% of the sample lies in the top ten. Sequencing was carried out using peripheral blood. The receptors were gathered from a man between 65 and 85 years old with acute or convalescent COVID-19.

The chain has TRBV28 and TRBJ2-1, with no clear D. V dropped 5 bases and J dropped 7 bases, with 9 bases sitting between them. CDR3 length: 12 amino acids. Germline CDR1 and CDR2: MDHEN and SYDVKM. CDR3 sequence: CASSLLYNEQFF. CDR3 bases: TGTGCCAGCAGTCTCCTTTATAATGAGCAGTTCTTC. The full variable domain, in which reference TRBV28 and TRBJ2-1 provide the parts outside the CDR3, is DVKVTQSSRYLVKRTGEKVFLECVQDMDHENMFWYRQDPGLGLRLIYFSYDVKMKEKGDIPEGYSVSREKKERFSLILESASTNQTSMYLCASSLLYNEQFFGPGTRLTVL.

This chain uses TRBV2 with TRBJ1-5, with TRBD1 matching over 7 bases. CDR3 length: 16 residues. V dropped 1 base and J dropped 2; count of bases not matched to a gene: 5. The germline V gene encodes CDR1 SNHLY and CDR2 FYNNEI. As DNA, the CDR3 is TGTGCCAGCAGTGAAGGGTGGGACAGTCGCAATCAGCCCCAGCATTTT. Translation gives CASSEGWDSRNQPQHF.

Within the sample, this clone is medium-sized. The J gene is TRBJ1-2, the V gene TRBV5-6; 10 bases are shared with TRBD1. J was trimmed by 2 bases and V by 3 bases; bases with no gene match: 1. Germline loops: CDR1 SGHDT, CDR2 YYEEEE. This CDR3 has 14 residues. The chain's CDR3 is CASSSGQGNYGYTF. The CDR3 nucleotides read TGTGCCAGCAGCTCGGGACAGGGGAACTATGGCTACACCTTC.

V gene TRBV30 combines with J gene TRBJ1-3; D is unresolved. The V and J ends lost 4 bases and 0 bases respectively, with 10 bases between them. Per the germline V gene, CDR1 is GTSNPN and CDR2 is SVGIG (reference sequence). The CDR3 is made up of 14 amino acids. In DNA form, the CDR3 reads TGTGCCTGGACCTTCGGGAGCTCTGGAAACACCATATATTTT. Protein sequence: CAWTFGSSGNTIYF.

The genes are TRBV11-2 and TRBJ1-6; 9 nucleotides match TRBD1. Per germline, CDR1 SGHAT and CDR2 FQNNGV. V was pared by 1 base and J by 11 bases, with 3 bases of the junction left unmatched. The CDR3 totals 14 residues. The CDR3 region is CASSLGTGETPLHF. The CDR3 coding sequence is TGTGCCAGCAGCTTAGGGACAGGGGAGACACCCCTCCACTTT.

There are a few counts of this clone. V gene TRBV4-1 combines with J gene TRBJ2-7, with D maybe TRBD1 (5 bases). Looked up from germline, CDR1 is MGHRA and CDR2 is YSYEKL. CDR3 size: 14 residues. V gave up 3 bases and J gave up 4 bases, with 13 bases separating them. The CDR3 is CASSQVQGMYEQYF. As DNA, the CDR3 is TGCGCCAGCAGCCAGGTTCAGGGAATGTACGAGCAGTACTTC.

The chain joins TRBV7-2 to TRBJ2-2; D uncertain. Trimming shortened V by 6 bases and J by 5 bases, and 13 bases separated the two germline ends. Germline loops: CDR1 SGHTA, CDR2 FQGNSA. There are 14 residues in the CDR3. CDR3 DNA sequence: TGTGCCAGCAGTTTCTTAATAAAAACCGGGGAGCTGTTTTTT. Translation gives CASSFLIKTGELFF. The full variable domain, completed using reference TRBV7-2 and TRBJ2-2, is GAGVSQSPSNKVTEKGKDVELRCDPISGHTALYWYRQSLGQGLEFLIYFQGNSAPDKSGLPSDRFSAERTGGSVSTLTIQRTQQEDSAVYLCASSFLIKTGELFFGEGSRLTVL.

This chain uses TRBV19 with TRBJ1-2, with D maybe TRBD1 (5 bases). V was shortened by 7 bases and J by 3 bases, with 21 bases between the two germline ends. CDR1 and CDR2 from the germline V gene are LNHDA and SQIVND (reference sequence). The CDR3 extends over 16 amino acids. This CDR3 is CASTIIYRVTDYGYTF. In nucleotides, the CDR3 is TGTGCCAGTACCATTATCTATCGGGTGACAGACTATGGCTACACCTTC.

CDR3 amino acids: CASSSTGRAYGYTF. The DNA of the CDR3 is TGTGCCAGCAGTTCTACCGGGAGGGCCTATGGCTACACCTTC. V and J are TRBV28 and TRBJ1-2; unclear D gene. Trimming left V 4 bases short and J 4 bases short, with 13 bases between. This CDR3 comprises 14 residues. Germline V lookup: CDR1 MDHEN, CDR2 SYDVKM.

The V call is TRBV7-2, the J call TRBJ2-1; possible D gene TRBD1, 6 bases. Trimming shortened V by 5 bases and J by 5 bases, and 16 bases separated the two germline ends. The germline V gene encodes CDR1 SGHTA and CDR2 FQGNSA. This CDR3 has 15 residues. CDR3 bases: TGTGCCAGCAGCACCTTTTGGGGGCGGAACAATGAGCAGTTCTTC. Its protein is CASSTFWGRNNEQFF.

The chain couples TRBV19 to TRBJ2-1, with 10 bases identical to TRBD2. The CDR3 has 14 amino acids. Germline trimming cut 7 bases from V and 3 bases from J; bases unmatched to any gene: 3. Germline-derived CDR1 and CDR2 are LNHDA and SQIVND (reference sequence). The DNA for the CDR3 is TGTGCCAGTACCCGGACTAGCGGCTACAATGAGCAGTTCTTC. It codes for CASTRTSGYNEQFF. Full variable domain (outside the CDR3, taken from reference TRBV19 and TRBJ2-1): DGGITQSPKYLFRKEGQNVTLSCEQNLNHDAMYWYRQDPGQGLRLIYYSQIVNDFQKGDIAEGYSVSREKKESFPLTVTSAQKNPTAFYLCASTRTSGYNEQFFGPGTRLTVL.

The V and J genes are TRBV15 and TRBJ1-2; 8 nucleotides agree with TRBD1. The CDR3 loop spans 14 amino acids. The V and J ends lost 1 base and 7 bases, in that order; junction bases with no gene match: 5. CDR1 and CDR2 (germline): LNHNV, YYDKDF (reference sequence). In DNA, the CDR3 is TGTGCCACCAGCAGAGGAACAGGGACAGGTGGCTACACCTTC. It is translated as CATSRGTGTGGYTF.

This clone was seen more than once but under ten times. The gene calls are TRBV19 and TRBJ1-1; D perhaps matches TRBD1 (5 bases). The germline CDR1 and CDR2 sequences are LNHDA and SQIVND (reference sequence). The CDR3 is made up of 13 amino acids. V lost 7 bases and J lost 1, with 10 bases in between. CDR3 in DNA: TGTGCCAGTACCGACAGACCGAACACTGAAGCTTTCTTT. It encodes CASTDRPNTEAFF.

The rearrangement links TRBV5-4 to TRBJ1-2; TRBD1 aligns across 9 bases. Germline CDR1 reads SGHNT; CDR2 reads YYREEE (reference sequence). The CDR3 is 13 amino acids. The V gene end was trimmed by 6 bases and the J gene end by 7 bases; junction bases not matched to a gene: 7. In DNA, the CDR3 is TGTGCCAGCACACGGACAGGGGAGGCTGGCTACACCTTC. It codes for CASTRTGEAGYTF.

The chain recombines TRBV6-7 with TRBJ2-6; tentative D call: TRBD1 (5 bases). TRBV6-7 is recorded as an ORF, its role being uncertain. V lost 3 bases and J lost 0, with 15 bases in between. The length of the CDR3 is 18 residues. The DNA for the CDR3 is TGTGCCAGCAGTTATAGGGGCAGCTTATTCTCTGGGGCCAACGTCCTGACTTTC. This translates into CASSYRGSLFSGANVLTF.

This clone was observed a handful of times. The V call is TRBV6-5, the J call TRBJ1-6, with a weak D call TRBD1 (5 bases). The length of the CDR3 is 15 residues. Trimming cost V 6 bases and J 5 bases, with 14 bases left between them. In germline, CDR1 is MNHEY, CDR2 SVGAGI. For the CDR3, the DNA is TGTGCCAGCAGCCTCAGGGCGGTACATAATTCACCCCTCCACTTT. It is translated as CASSLRAVHNSPLHF.

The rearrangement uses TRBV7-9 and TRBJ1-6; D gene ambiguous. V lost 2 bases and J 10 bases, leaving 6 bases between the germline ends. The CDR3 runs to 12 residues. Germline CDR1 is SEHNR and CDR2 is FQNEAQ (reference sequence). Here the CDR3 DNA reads TGTGCCAGCAGCTTATTTGAGTCACCCCTCCACTTT. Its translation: CASSLFESPLHF.

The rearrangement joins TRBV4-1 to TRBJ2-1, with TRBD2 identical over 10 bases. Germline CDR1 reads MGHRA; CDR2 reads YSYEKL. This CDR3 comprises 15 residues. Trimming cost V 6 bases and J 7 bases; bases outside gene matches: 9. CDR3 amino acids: CASRGEAGGRNEQFF. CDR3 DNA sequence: TGCGCCAGCAGAGGAGAAGCGGGGGGGCGGAATGAGCAGTTCTTC.

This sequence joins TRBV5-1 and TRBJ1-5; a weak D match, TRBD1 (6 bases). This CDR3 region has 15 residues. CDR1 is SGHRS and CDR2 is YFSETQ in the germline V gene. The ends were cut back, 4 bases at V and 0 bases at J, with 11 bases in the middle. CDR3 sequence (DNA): TGCGCCAGCAGCCCGGACAGTTATAGCAATCAGCCCCAGCATTTT. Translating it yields CASSPDSYSNQPQHF.

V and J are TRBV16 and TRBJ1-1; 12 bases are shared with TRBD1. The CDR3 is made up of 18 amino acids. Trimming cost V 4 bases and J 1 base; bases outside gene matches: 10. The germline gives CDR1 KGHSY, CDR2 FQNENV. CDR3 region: CASSPIGTGGAGNTEAFF. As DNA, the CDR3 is TGTGCCAGCAGCCCAATAGGGACAGGGGGCGCGGGGAACACTGAAGCTTTCTTT.

The CDR3 sequence: CASSLDGQGSTYGYTF. DNA of the CDR3: TGTGCCAGCAGCTTAGATGGGCAGGGTAGCACCTATGGCTACACCTTC. V and J are TRBV7-9 and TRBJ1-2; possibly TRBD1 for D (5 bases). V was pared by 1 base and J by 4 bases, with 16 bases between. Germline values: CDR1 SEHNR, CDR2 FQNEAQ (reference sequence). The CDR3 extends over 16 amino acids.

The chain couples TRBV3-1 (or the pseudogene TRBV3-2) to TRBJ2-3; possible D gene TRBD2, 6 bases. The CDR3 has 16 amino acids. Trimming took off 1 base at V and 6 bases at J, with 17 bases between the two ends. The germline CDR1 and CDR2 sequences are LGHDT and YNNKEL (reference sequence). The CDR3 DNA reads TGTGCCAGCAGCCAAGGGATACTAGCCCCCCTGGATACGCAGTATTTT. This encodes CASSQGILAPLDTQYF.

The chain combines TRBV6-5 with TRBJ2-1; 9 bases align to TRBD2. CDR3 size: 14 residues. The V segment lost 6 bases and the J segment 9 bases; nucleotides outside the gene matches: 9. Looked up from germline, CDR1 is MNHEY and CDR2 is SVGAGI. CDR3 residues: CASSPSGGKGEQFF. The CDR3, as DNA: TGTGCCAGCAGCCCCAGCGGGGGGAAGGGTGAGCAGTTCTTC.

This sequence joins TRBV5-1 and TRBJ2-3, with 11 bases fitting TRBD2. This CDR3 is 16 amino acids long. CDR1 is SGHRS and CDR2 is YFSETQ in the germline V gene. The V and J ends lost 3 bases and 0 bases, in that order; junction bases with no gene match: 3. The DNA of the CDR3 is TGCGCCAGCAGCTCCGGGACTAGCGGTAGCACAGATACGCAGTATTTT. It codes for CASSSGTSGSTDTQYF.

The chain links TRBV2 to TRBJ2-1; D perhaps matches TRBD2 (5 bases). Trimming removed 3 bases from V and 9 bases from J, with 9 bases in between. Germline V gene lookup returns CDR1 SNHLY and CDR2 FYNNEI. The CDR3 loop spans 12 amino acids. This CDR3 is CASSEDAGEQFF. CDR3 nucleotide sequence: TGTGCCAGCAGTGAGGATGCGGGTGAGCAGTTCTTC.

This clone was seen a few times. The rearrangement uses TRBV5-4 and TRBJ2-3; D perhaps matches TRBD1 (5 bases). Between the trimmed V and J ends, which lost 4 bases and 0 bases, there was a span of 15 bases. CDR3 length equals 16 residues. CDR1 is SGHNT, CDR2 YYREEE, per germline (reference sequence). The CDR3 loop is CASSIQGSDSTDTQYF. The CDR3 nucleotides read TGTGCCAGCAGCATCCAGGGTTCGGACAGCACAGATACGCAGTATTTT.

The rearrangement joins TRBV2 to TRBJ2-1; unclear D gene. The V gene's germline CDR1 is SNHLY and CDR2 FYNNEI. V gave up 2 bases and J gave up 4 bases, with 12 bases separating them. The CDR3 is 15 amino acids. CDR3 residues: CASSESGRIYNEQFF. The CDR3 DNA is TGTGCCAGCAGTGAAAGTGGCAGAATATACAATGAGCAGTTCTTC.

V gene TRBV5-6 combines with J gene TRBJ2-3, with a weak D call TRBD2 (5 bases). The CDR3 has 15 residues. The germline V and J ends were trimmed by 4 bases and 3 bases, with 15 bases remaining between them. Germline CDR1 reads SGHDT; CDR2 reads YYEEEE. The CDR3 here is CASSQVEGNTDTQYF. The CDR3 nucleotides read TGTGCCAGCAGCCAGGTAGAGGGTAATACAGATACGCAGTATTTT.

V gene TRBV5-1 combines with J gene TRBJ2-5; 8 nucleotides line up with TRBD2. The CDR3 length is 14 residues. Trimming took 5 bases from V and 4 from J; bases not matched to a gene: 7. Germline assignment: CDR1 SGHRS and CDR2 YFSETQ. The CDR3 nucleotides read TGCGCCAGCAGTACCAGACTAGCGCGAGAGACCCAGTACTTC. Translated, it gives CASSTRLARETQYF.